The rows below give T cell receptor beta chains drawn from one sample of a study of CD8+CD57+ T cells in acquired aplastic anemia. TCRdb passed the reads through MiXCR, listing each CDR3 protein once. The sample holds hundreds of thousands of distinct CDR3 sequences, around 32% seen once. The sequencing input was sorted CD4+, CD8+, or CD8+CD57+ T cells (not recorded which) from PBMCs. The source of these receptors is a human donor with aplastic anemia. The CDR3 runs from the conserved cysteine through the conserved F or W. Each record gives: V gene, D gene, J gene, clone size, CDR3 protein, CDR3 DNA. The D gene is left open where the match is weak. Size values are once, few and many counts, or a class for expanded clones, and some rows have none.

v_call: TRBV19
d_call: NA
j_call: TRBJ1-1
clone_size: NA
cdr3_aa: CASSMVRAPLNTEAFF
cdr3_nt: TGTGCCAGTAGTATGGTCAGGGCCCCTCTGAACACTGAAGCTTTCTTT

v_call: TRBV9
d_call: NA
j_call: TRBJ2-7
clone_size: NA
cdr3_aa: CASSVDQANSYEQYF
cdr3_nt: TGTGCCAGCAGCGTAGATCAGGCAAACTCCTACGAGCAGTACTTC

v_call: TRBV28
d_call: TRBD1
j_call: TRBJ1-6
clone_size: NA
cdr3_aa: CASTRTGGSDSPLHF
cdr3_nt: TGTGCCAGCACCAGGACAGGGGGGTCTGATTCACCCCTCCACTTT

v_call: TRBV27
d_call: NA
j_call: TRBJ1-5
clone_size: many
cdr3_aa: CASSRENQPQHF
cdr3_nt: TGTGCCAGCAGTCGTGAAAATCAGCCCCAGCATTTT

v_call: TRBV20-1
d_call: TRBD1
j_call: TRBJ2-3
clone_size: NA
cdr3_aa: CSARGTGSTDTQYF
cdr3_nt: TGCAGTGCTAGAGGGACAGGGAGCACAGATACGCAGTATTTT

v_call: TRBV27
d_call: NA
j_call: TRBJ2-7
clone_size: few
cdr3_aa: CASSQRGSSEQYF
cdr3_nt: TGTGCCAGCAGCCAGAGGGGCTCCAGCGAGCAGTACTTC

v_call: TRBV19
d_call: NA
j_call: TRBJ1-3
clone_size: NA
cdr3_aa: CASRATLSSGSTIYF
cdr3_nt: TGTGCCAGTAGGGCGACACTTAGCTCTGGAAGCACCATATATTTT

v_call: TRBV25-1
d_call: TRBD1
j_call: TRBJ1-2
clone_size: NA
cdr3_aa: CASRSNHGTGDGYTF
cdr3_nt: TGTGCCAGCAGAAGTAACCACGGGACAGGGGATGGCTACACCTTC

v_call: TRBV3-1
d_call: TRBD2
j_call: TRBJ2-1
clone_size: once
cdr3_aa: CASSQAPGLAGNEQFF
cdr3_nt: TGTGCCAGCAGCCAAGCACCGGGACTAGCGGGCAATGAGCAGTTCTTC

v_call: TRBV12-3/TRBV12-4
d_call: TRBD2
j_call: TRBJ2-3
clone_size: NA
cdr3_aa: CASRPSGTSGDTQYF
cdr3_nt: TGTGCCAGCAGGCCCTCCGGGACTAGCGGAGATACGCAGTATTTT

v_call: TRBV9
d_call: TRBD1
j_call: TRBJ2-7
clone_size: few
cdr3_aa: CASSETGTGIYEQYF
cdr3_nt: TGTGCCAGCAGCGAAACCGGGACAGGGATCTACGAGCAGTACTTC

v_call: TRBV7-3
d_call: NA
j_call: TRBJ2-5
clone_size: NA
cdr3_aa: CASSGRDRLETQYF
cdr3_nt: TGTGCCAGCAGTGGGCGGGACCGTCTAGAGACCCAGTACTTC

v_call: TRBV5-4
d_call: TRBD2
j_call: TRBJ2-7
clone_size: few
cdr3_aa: CASSFGTMVEQYF
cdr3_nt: TGTGCCAGCAGTTTTGGGACTATGGTCGAGCAGTACTTC

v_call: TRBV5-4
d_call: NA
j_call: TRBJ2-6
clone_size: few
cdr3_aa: CASSLARDIEKSSGANVLTF
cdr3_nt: TGTGCCAGCAGCTTGGCCCGGGACATCGAAAAAAGCTCTGGGGCCAACGTCCTGACTTTC

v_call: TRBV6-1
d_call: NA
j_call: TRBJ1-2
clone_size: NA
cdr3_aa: CASSSPPPLPYGYTF
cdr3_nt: TGTGCCAGCAGTAGCCCACCGCCGCTCCCATATGGCTACACCTTC

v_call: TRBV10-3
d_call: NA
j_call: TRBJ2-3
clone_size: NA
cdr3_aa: CAIGRTYPPGPADTQYF
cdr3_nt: TGTGCCATCGGGCGGACCTACCCTCCGGGGCCCGCAGATACGCAGTATTTT

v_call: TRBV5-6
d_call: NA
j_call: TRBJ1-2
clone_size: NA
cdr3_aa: CASNLQSRVLRGYGYTF
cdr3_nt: TGTGCCAGCAACCTACAAAGCCGGGTCCTCCGGGGGTATGGCTACACCTTC

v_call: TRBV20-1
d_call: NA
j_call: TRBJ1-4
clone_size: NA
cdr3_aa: CSARDQRVGDEKLFF
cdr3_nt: TGCAGTGCTAGAGATCAAAGGGTCGGGGATGAAAAACTGTTTTTT

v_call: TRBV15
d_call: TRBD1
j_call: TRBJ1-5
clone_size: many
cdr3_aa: CATSREGTGERGQPQHF
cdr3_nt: TGTGCCACCAGCAGAGAGGGGACAGGGGAGCGGGGTCAGCCCCAGCATTTT

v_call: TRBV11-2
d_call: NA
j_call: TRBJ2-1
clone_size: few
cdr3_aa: CASSADRGSYNEQFF
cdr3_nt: TGTGCCAGCAGCGCCGACAGAGGCTCCTACAATGAGCAGTTCTTC

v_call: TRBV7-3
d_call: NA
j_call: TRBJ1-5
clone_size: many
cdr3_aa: CASSFGVGQPQHF
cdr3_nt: TGTGCCAGCAGCTTCGGGGTTGGCCAGCCCCAGCATTTT

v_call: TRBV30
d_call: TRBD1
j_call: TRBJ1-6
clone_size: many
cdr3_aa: CARTAGGRLHF
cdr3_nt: TGTGCCCGGACAGCAGGGGGACGCCTCCACTTT

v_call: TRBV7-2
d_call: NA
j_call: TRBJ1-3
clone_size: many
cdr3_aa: CASSFRNTIYF
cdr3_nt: TGTGCCAGCAGCTTTAGAAACACCATATATTTT

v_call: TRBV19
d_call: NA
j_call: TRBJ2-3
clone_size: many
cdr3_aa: CASSITAGPSDTQYF
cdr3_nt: TGTGCCAGTAGTATAACGGCGGGGCCCTCAGATACGCAGTATTTT

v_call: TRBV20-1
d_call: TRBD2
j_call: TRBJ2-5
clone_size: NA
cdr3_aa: CSATRLAGGETQYF
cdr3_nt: TGCAGTGCTACACGGCTAGCGGGGGGAGAGACCCAGTACTTC

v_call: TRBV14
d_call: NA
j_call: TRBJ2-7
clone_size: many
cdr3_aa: CASSQLTCLYEQYF
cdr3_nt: TGTGCCAGCAGCCAACTAACCTGTCTCTACGAGCAGTACTTC

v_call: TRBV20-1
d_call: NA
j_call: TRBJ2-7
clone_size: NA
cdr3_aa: CSASLEAGGAYEQYF
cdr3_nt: TGCAGTGCTAGTCTCGAAGCAGGGGGGGCCTACGAGCAGTACTTC

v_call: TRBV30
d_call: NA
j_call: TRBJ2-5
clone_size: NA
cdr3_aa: CAWSARQETQYF
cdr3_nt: TGTGCCTGGTCGGCCCGACAAGAGACCCAGTACTTC

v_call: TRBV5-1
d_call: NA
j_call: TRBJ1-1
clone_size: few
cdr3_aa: CASSFNPLNTEAFF
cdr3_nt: TGCGCCAGCAGCTTCAATCCGCTGAACACTGAAGCTTTCTTT

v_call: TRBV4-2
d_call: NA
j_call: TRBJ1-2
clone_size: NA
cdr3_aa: CASSQAGTINYGYTF
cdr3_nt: TGTGCCAGCAGCCAAGCGGGGACAATTAACTATGGCTACACCTTC

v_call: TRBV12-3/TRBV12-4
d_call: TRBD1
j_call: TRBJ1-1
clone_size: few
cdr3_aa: CASSQGVDTEAFF
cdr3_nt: TGTGCCAGCAGCCAGGGGGTAGACACTGAAGCTTTCTTT

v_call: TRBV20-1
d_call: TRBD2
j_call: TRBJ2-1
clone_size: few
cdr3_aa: CSARDGVAGTYNEQFF
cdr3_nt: TGCAGTGCTAGAGATGGGGTAGCGGGAACATACAATGAGCAGTTCTTC

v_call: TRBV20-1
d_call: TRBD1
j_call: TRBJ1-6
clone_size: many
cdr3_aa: CSARAGTGISPLHF
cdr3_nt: TGCAGTGCTAGGGCCGGGACAGGGATCTCACCCCTCCACTTT

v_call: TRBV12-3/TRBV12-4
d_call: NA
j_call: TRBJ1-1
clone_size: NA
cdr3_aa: CASRAGSEAFF
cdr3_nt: TGTGCCAGCAGGGCAGGGTCTGAAGCTTTCTTT

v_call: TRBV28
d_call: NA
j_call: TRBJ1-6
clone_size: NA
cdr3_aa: CASSFGGRSNSPLHF
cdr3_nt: TGTGCCAGCAGTTTTGGGGGACGGTCCAATTCACCCCTCCACTTT

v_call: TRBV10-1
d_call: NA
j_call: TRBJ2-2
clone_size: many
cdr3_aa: CASSEIRDPVTGELFF
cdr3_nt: TGCGCCAGCAGTGAGATCAGGGATCCGGTCACCGGGGAGCTGTTTTTT

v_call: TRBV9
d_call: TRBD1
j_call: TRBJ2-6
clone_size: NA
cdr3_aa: CASSNAGTAFRSGANVLTF
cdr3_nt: TGTGCCAGCAGCAACGCCGGGACAGCCTTTCGCTCTGGGGCCAACGTCCTGACTTTC

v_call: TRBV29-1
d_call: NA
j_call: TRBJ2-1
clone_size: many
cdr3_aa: CSVFATNEQFF
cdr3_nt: TGCAGCGTTTTCGCTACGAATGAGCAGTTCTTC

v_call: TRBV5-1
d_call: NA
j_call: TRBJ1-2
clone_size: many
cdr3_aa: CASSLAVGGADYGYTF
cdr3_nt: TGCGCCAGCAGCTTGGCGGTCGGGGGCGCGGACTATGGCTACACCTTC

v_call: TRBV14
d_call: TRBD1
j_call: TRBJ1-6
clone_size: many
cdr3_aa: CASSQQTGANSPLHF
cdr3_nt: TGTGCCAGCAGCCAACAGACAGGGGCCAATTCACCCCTCCACTTT

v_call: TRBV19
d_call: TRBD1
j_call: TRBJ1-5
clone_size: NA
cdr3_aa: CASSLRRGDSNQPQHF
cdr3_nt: TGTGCCAGCAGTTTACGCAGGGGGGATAGCAATCAGCCCCAGCATTTT

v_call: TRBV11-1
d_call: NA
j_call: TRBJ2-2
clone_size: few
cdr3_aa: CASSLDWGANTGELFF
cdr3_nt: TGTGCCAGCAGCTTAGATTGGGGGGCGAACACCGGGGAGCTGTTTTTT

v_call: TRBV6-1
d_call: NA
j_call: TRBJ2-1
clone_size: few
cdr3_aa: CASTIDPGYNEQFF
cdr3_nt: TGTGCCAGCACCATCGACCCGGGTTACAATGAGCAGTTCTTC

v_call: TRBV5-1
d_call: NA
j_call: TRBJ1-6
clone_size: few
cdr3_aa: CASSLKGENSPLHF
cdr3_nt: TGCGCCAGCAGCTTGAAGGGGGAAAATTCACCCCTCCACTTT

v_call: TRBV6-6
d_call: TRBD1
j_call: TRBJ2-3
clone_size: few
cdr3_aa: CASIDRGLGDTQYF
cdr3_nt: TGTGCCAGCATCGACAGGGGGCTCGGAGATACGCAGTATTTT

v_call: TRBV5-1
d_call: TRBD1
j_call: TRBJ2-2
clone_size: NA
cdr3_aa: CASSSQGTGELFF
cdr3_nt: TGCGCCAGCAGCTCACAGGGGACCGGGGAGCTGTTTTTT

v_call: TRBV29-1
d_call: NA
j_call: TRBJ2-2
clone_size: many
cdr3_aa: CSVVVSNTGELFF
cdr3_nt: TGCAGCGTCGTAGTTTCGAACACCGGGGAGCTGTTTTTT

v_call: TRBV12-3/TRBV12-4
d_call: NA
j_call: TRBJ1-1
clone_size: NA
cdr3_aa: CASSLGFGAFF
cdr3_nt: TGTGCCAGCAGTTTGGGGTTCGGAGCTTTCTTT

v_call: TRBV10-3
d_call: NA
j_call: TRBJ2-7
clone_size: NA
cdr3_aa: CAITAGSLYEQYF
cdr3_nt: TGTGCCATCACGGCAGGCAGTCTCTACGAGCAGTACTTC

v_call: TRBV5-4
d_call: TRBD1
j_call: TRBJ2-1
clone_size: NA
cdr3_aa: CASSLFPPGQDRWDEQFF
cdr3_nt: TGTGCCAGCAGCTTATTCCCCCCGGGACAGGATAGGTGGGATGAGCAGTTCTTC

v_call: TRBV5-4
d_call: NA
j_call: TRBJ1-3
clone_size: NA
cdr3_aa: CASSPPVGNTIYF
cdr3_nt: TGTGCCAGCAGCCCACCCGTGGGAAACACCATATATTTT

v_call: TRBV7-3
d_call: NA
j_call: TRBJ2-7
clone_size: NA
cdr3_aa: CASSIPGLHEQYF
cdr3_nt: TGTGCCAGCAGCATCCCAGGGCTTCACGAGCAGTACTTC

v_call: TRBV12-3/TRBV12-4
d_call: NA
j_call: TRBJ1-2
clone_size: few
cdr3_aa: CASTPDPPAGGYTF
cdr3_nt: TGTGCCAGCACCCCAGACCCCCCGGCGGGTGGCTACACCTTC

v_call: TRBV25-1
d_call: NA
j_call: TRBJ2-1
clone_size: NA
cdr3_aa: CASSARAGNNEQFF
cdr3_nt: TGTGCCAGCAGTGCTAGGGCAGGTAACAATGAGCAGTTCTTC

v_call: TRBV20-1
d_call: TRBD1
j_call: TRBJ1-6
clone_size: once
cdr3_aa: CSAAGTGDNNSPLHF
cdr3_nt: TGCAGTGCCGCCGGGACAGGGGATAATAATTCACCCCTCCACTTT

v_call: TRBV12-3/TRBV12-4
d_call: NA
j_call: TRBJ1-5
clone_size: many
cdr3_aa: CASSTRGSNQPQHF
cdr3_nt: TGTGCCAGCAGTACTCGGGGAAGCAATCAGCCCCAGCATTTT

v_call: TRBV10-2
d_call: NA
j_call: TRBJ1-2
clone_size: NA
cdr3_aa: CASSRQALPIGYTF
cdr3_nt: TGCGCCAGCAGCCGGCAGGCACTTCCAATCGGCTACACCTTC